These 2 T cell receptor beta chains originate from one sample sequenced in a study of shared clonotypes between healthy human individuals. Libraries were prepared by immunoSEQ multiplex PCR; TCRdb keeps only in-frame clonotypes and omits some of them. The table lists about 1.1 million clones, 75% to 85% of them singletons. The sequencing input was memory CD4+ T cells from PBMCs. Subset reported: CD45RA-negative fraction. These receptors all come from a man in his late teens or twenties in good health. Some clones in this sample may be carry-over from other donors' samples.

This clone has only a few counts. The genes are TRBV27 and TRBJ1-1; D might be TRBD1 (6 bases). Germline CDR1 and CDR2: MNHEY and SMNVEV (reference sequence). The CDR3 loop spans 14 amino acids. CDR3 region: CARPRGSMNTEAFF. DNA for the CDR3: TGTGCTAGGCCCAGGGGTAGTATGAACACTGAAGCTTTCTTT.

The gene calls are TRBV18 and TRBJ2-5, with a weak D call TRBD1 (5 bases). Germline lookup yields CDR1 KGHSH and CDR2 LQKENI. The CDR3 covers 13 residues. The V end lost 3 bases, the J end lost 1 base, and 6 bases lay between the germline ends. The CDR3 protein is CASSPTAQETQYF. The CDR3 DNA reads TGTGCCAGCTCACCGACAGCCCAAGAGACCCAGTACTTC.